This T cell receptor beta chain was recovered during a study of blood T cell repertoires in COVID-19. Across the study: COVID-19 samples, acute and convalescent, were from the United States, Italy and Spain. T cells, B-cell-depleted T cells, or PBMCs supplied cDNA or gDNA.

The CDR3 spans 16 residues. The J segment lost 1 base and the V segment lost 2 bases, leaving 6 bases of the junction unmatched. Per germline, CDR1 SGHTA and CDR2 FQGTGA. Per the authors' pipeline: Reference gene primer amplification in the assay estimated nucleated cell counts. Repertoires were generated with immunoSEQ multiplex PCR, while TCRdb's copy carries only in-frame clones and drops some. D and trimming come from the DNA, and the V and J calls and clone size come from that table. The sample carries over 140,000 clones, 70% to 80% recorded once. The sample taken for sequencing was peripheral blood. This chain links TRBV7-3 with TRBJ1-1; 8 nucleotides align to TRBD1. The source of this sequence is a woman at least 80 years old with active or convalescent COVID-19. The CDR3 sequence is CASSLGAGTGNTEAFF. CDR3 sequence (DNA): TGTGCCAGCAGCTTAGGGGCCGGGACAGGGAACACTGAAGCTTTCTTT.